This T cell receptor (beta chain) came from a study of T cell repertoires in cytomegalovirus infection. Study outcomes and limitations: Across the ex vivo response, the dominant clonotypes were HLA-C-restricted CMV-specific TCR beta clonotypes.

TCRdb ran MiXCR on the reads and lists one entry per CDR3 protein. The sample lists roughly 990,000 distinct CDR3 sequences, 31% occurring once. The CDR3 spans 13 residues. V was shortened by 5 bases and J by 3 bases, with 11 bases between the two germline ends. Germline lookup yields CDR1 LNHDA and CDR2 SQIVND (reference sequence). On this clonotype: Its target is not known.

The sample in question was cultured CD8+ T cells from PBMCs, obtained from culture after CMV antigen stimulation. The clonotype was recovered from a human donor in good health (CMV status not recorded). Some clones in this sample may be carry-over from other donors' samples. The chain is built from TRBV19 and TRBJ2-7, with TRBD2 as a possible D gene (5 bases). CDR3 protein: CASSAGRGYEQYF. The CDR3 nucleotides are TGTGCCAGTAGTGCCGGACGGGGCTACGAGCAGTACTTC. Looking up the rest from reference TRBV19 and TRBJ2-7 gives the full variable domain: DGGITQSPKYLFRKEGQNVTLSCEQNLNHDAMYWYRQDPGQGLRLIYYSQIVNDFQKGDIAEGYSVSREKKESFPLTVTSAQKNPTAFYLCASSAGRGYEQYFGPGTRLTVT.